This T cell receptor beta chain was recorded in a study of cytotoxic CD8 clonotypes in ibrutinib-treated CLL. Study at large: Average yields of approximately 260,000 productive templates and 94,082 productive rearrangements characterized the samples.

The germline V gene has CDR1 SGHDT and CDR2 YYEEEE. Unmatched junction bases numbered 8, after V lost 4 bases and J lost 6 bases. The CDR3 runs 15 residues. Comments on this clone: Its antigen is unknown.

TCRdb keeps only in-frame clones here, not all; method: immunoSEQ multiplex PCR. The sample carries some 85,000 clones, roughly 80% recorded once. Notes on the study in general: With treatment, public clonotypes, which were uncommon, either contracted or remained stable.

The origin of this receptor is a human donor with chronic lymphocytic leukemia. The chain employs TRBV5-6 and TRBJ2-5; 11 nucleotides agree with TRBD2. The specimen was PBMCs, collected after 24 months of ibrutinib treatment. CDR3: CASSLLAGGEQTQYF. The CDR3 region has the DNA TGTGCCAGCAGCCTCCTAGCGGGGGGTGAACAGACCCAGTACTTC. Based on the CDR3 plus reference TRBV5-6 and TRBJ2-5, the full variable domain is DAGVTQSPTHLIKTRGQQVTLRCSPKSGHDTVSWYQQALGQGPQFIFQYYEEEERQRGNFPDRFSGHQFPNYSSELNVNALLLGDSALYLCASSLLAGGEQTQYFGPGTRLLVL.